These 12 T cell receptor beta chains were sequenced from one sample in a study of T-cell memory formation after mild COVID-19. One entry per CDR3 protein, called by TCRdb with MiXCR from the 5' RACE reads. The sample contains about 270,000 distinct CDR3 sequences, 15% to 17% of which appear only once. What was sequenced was PBMCs or a T cell subset sorted from them (not recorded which). These receptors were collected from an adult woman who had mild COVID-19 (a few samples of this study predate the infection). Cell type and time point are not known.

This clonotype was detected a few times. This chain connects TRBV12-3 or TRBV12-4 to TRBJ1-1, with D possibly matching TRBD1 (6 bases). V was pared by 3 bases and J by 6 bases, with 14 bases between. CDR3 length: 14 amino acids. In DNA, the CDR3 is TGTGCCAGCAGTTTGAAGGGGGTCTTTGCTGAAGCTTTCTTT. This translates into CASSLKGVFAEAFF.

The chain couples TRBV12-3 or TRBV12-4 to TRBJ1-4; a weak D match, TRBD1 (5 bases). Trimming shortened V by 2 bases and J by 8 bases, and 12 bases separated the two germline ends. This CDR3 is 14 amino acids long. CDR3 protein: CASSLKGANEKLFF. DNA for the CDR3: TGTGCCAGCAGTTTAAAAGGGGCGAACGAAAAACTGTTTTTT.

This chain joins TRBV5-6 and TRBJ1-2; unclear D gene. The CDR3 totals 13 residues. Trimming removed 0 bases from V and 5 bases from J, with 8 bases in between. Per the germline V gene, CDR1 is SGHDT and CDR2 is YYEEEE. CDR3 region: CASSLGRAYGYTF. The CDR3 region has the DNA TGTGCCAGCAGCTTGGGACGGGCTTATGGCTACACCTTC.

This chain joins TRBV29-1 and TRBJ1-4; TRBD1 matches 7 bases. The CDR3 is 16 residues long. Trimming removed 1 base from V and 8 bases from J; junction bases left unmatched: 13. The germline V gene has CDR1 SQVTM and CDR2 ANQGSEA. CDR3 protein: CSVEAGQLMRGEKLFF. CDR3 nucleotides: TGCAGCGTTGAAGCGGGACAGCTAATGAGAGGGGAAAAACTGTTTTTT.

This clonotype was seen only a few times. J is TRBJ2-1 and V is TRBV29-1, with 14 nucleotides matching TRBD2. After removal of 6 bases from V and 4 bases from J, the junction contained 8 bases not matched to a gene. This CDR3 contains 16 residues. CDR1 SQVTM and CDR2 ANQGSEA come from the germline V gene. CDR3 nucleotides: TGCAGCGTGAAGACTAGCGGGAGGGAGGGGTACAATGAGCAGTTCTTC. Its protein is CSVKTSGREGYNEQFF.

The chain joins TRBV19 to TRBJ2-2; 10 positions match TRBD1. V was pared by 10 bases and J by 8 bases, with 7 bases of the junction left unmatched. Per the germline V gene, CDR1 is LNHDA and CDR2 is SQIVND (reference sequence). This CDR3 region has 13 residues. Here the CDR3 DNA reads TGTGCCACCCGACAGGGGGCTGCTGGGGAGCTGTTTTTT. Protein: CATRQGAAGELFF.

The chain recombines TRBV2 with TRBJ2-4, with D perhaps TRBD2 (6 bases). CDR3 length equals 16 residues. V lost 7 bases to trimming and J lost 7 bases, with 23 bases between them. In germline, CDR1 is SNHLY, CDR2 FYNNEI. The CDR3 DNA reads as TGTGCCAGCAACGGGGCCGTGGCCAAGGCGGGGAACATTCAGTACTTC. The encoded protein is CASNGAVAKAGNIQYF.

This chain links TRBV18 with TRBJ2-1; a weak D match, TRBD2 (6 bases). Germline CDR1 reads KGHSH; CDR2 reads LQKENI. Trimming removed 5 bases from V and 5 bases from J, with 13 bases in between. The CDR3 loop spans 14 amino acids. As DNA, the CDR3 is TGTGCCAGCTCATTACGGCGGGGTGACAATGAGCAGTTCTTC. This codes for CASSLRRGDNEQFF.

The chain couples TRBV11-3 to TRBJ2-7; 11 bases are shared with TRBD2. V trimming: 4 bases; J trimming: 3 bases; junction bases outside the gene matches: 8. Germline CDR1 SGHNT, CDR2 YENEEA. CDR3 length equals 16 residues. The CDR3 sequence is CASSYGTSGAIYEQYF. CDR3 in DNA: TGTGCCAGCAGCTACGGGACTAGCGGAGCCATCTACGAGCAGTACTTC.

This clonotype was counted only a few times. The V and J genes are TRBV6-5 and TRBJ2-7; 9 bases map to TRBD2. Germline V gives CDR1 MNHEY, CDR2 SVGAGI. This CDR3 has 16 residues. After removal of 4 bases from V and 9 bases from J, the junction contained 16 bases not matched to a gene. The CDR3 bases are TGTGCCAGCAGTTTCCGCCACGGGACTAGCATGTTAGGGCAGTACTTC. Its translation: CASSFRHGTSMLGQYF.

This rearrangement joins TRBV10-3 to TRBJ2-2; no clear D gene. CDR3 length: 13 residues. The germline CDR1 and CDR2 sequences are ENHRY and SYGVKD. V was cut by 5 bases and J by 6 bases, with 10 bases left in between. CDR3 nucleotides: TGTGCCATCAGTCCCGGAGACCCCGGGGAGCTGTTTTTT. This codes for CAISPGDPGELFF.

This clonotype showed up many times. The chain is built from TRBV5-1 and TRBJ1-1; a possible D gene is TRBD1 (5 bases). Between the trimmed V and J ends, which lost 2 bases and 5 bases, there was a span of 13 bases. The germline V gene encodes CDR1 SGHRS and CDR2 YFSETQ. This CDR3 has 14 amino acids. CDR3 nucleotide sequence: TGCGCCAGCAGCTTCAGGGAGGGTCGGACTGAAGCTTTCTTT. Translation gives CASSFREGRTEAFF.